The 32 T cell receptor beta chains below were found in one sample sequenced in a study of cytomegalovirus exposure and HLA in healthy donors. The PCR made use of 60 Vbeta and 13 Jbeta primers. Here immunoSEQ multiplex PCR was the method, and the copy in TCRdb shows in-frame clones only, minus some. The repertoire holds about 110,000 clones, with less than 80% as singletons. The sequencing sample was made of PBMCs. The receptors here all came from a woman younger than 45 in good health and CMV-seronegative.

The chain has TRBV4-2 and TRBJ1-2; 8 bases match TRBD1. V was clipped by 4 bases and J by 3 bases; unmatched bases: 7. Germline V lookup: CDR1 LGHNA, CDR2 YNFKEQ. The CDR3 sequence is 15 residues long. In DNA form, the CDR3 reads TGTGCCAGCAGCCCGCGGACAGGGCCGGACTATGGCTACACCTTC. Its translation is CASSPRTGPDYGYTF.

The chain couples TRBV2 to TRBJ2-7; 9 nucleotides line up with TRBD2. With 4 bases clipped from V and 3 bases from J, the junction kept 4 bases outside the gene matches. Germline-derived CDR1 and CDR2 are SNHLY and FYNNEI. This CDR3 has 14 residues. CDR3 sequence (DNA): TGTGCCAGCAGTGCAGCTAGCGGGATCTACGAGCAGTACTTC. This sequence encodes CASSAASGIYEQYF.

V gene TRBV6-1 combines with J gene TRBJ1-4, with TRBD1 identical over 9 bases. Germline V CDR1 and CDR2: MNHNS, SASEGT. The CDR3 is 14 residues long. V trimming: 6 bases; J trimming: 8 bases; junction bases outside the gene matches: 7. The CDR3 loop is CASSVGTGKEKLFF. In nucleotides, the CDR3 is TGTGCCAGCAGCGTAGGGACAGGGAAAGAAAAACTGTTTTTT.

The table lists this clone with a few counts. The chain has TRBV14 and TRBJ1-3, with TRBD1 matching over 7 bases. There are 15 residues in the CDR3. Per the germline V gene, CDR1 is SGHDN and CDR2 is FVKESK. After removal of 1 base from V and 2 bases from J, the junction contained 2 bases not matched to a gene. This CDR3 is CASSQGRGPGNTIYF. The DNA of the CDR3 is TGTGCCAGCAGCCAAGGAAGGGGGCCTGGAAACACCATATATTTT.

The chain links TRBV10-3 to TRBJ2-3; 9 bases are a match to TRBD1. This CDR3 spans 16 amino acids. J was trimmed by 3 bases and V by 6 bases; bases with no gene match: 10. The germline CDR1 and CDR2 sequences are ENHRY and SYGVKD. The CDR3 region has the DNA TGTGCCATCAGCTCCGGAGGGACAGGGAGTACAGATACGCAGTATTTT. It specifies CAISSGGTGSTDTQYF.

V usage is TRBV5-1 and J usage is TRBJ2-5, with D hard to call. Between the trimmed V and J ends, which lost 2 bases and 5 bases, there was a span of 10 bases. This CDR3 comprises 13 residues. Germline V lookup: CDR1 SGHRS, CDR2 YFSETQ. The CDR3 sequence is CASSLRAGETQYF. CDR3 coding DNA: TGCGCCAGCAGCTTACGAGCCGGGGAGACCCAGTACTTC.

The CDR3 nucleotides are TGTGCCAGCAGAAAAATGACAGGCGCTAATGAAAAACTGTTTTTT. Translation gives CASRKMTGANEKLFF. The V call is TRBV28, the J call TRBJ1-4; the D gene is possibly TRBD1 (6 bases). CDR1 and CDR2 from the germline V gene are MDHEN and SYDVKM. V lost 6 bases and J lost 3, with 14 bases in between. This CDR3 comprises 15 residues. Variable domain in full (rest from reference TRBV28 and TRBJ1-4): DVKVTQSSRYLVKRTGEKVFLECVQDMDHENMFWYRQDPGLGLRLIYFSYDVKMKEKGDIPEGYSVSREKKERFSLILESASTNQTSMYLCASRKMTGANEKLFFGSGTQLSVL.

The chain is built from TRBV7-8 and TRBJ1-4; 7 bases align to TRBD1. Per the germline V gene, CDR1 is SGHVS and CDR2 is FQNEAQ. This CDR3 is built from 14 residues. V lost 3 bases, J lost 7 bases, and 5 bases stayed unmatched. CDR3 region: CASSLGQGGEKLFF. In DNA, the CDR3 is TGTGCCAGCAGCTTGGGGCAGGGGGGTGAAAAACTGTTTTTT. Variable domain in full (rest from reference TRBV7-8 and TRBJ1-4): GAGVSQSPRYKVAKRGQDVALRCDPISGHVSLFWYQQALGQGPEFLTYFQNEAQLDKSGLPSDRFFAERPEGSVSTLKIQRTQQEDSAVYLCASSLGQGGEKLFFGSGTQLSVL.

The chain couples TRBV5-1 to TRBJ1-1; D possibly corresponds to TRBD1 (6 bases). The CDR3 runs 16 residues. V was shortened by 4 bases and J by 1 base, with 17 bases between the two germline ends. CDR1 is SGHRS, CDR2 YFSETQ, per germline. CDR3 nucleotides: TGCGCCAGCAGCCGGACAGAGGGCTATCGGAACACTGAAGCTTTCTTT. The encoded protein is CASSRTEGYRNTEAFF.

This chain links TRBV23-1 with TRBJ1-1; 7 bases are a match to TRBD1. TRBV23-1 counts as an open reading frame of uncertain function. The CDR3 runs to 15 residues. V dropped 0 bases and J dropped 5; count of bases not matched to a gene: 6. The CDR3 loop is CASSQSEDRLTEAFF. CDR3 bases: TGCGCCAGCAGTCAATCTGAGGACAGGTTGACTGAAGCTTTCTTT.

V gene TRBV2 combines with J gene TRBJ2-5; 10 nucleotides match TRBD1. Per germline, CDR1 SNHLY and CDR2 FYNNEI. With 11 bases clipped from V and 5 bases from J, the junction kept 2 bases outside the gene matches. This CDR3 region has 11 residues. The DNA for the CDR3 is TGTGCCGGGGGACAGGGGGAGACCCAGTACTTC. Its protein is CAGGQGETQYF.

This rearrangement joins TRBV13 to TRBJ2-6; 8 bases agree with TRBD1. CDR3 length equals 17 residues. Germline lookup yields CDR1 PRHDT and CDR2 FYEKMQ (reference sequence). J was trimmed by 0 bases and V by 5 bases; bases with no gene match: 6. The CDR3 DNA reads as TGTGCCAGCAGCGTGGGACAGGATCTCTCTGGGGCCAACGTCCTGACTTTC. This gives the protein CASSVGQDLSGANVLTF.

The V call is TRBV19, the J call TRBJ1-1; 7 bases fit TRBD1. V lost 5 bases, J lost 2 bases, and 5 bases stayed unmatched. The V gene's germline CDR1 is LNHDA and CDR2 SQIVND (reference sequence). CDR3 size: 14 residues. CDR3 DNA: TGTGCCAGTAGTCAAGGACAGGCTAACACTGAAGCTTTCTTT. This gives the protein CASSQGQANTEAFF.

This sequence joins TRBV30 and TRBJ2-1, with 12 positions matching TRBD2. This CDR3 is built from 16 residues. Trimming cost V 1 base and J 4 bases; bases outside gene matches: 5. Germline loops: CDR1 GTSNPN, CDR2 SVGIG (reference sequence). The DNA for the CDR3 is TGTGCCTGGAGTGAAGGACTAGCGGGAAGGTACAATGAGCAGTTCTTC. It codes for CAWSEGLAGRYNEQFF. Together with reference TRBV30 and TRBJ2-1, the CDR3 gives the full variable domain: SQTIHQWPATLVQPVGSPLSLECTVEGTSNPNLYWYRQAAGRGLQLLFYSVGIGQISSEVPQNLSASRPQDRQFILSSKKLLLSDSGFYLCAWSEGLAGRYNEQFFGPGTRLTVL.

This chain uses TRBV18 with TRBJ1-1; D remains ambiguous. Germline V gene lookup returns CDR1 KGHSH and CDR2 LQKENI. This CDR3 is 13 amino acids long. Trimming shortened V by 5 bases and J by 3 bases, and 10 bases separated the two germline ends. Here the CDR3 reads CASSTTEYTEAFF. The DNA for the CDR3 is TGTGCCAGCTCAACCACAGAGTACACTGAAGCTTTCTTT.

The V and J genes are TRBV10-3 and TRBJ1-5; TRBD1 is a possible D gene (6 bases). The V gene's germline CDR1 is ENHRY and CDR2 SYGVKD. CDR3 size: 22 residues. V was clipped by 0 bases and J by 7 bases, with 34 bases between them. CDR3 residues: CAISESTAGDATVPGGRQPQHF. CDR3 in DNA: TGTGCCATCAGTGAGTCCACCGCGGGGGATGCTACAGTACCGGGGGGCAGGCAGCCCCAGCATTTT.

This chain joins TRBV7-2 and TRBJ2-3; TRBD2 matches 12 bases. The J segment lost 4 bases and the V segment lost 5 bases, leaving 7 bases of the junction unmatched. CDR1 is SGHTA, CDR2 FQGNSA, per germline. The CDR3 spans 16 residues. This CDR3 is CASSAPSGRAPDTQYF. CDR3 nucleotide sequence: TGTGCCAGCAGCGCACCTAGCGGGAGGGCCCCAGATACGCAGTATTTT.

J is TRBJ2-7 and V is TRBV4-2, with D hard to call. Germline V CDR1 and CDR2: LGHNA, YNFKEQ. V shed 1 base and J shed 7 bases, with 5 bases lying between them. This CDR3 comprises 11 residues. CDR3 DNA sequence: TGTGCCAGCAGCCAAGGCAGGGAGCAGTACTTC. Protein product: CASSQGREQYF.

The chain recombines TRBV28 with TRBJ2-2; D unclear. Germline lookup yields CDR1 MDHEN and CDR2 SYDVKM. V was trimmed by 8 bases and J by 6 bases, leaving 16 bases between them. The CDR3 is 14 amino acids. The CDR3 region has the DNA TGTGCCAGCGTAAATTGGAGTCCGTCCGGGGAGCTGTTTTTT. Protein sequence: CASVNWSPSGELFF.

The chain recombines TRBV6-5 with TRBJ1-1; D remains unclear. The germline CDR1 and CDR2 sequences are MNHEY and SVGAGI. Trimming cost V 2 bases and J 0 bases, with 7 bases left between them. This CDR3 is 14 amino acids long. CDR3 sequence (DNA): TGTGCCAGCAGTTACCTTCCCGTGAACACTGAAGCTTTCTTT. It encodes CASSYLPVNTEAFF.

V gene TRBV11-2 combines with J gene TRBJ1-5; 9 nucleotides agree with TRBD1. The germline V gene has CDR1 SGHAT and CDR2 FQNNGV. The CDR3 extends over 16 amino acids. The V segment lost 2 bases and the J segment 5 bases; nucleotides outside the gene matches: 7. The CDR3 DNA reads TGTGCCAGCAGCTTACTGGGCACAGGGGGCGATCAGCCCCAGCATTTT. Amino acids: CASSLLGTGGDQPQHF.

The CDR3: CASSQDREQYF. DNA for the CDR3: TGCGCCAGCAGCCAGGATCGGGAGCAGTACTTC. The chain is built from TRBV5-1 and TRBJ2-7; D unclear. V dropped 4 bases and J dropped 7 bases, with 9 bases sitting between them. Germline V gene sequence: CDR1 SGHRS, CDR2 YFSETQ. The CDR3 has 11 amino acids.

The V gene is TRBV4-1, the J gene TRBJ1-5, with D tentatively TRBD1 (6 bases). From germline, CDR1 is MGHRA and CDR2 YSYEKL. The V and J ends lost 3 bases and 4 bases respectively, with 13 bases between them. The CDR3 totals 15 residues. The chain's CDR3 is CASSQVGGLNQPQHF. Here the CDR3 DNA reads TGCGCCAGCAGCCAGGTCGGGGGGCTGAATCAGCCCCAGCATTTT.

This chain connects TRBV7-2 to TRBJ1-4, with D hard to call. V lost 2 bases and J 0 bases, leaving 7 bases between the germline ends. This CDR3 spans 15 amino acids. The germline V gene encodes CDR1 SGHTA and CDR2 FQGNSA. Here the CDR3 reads CASSLTSATNEKLFF. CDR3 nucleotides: TGTGCCAGCAGCTTAACGAGTGCAACTAATGAAAAACTGTTTTTT.

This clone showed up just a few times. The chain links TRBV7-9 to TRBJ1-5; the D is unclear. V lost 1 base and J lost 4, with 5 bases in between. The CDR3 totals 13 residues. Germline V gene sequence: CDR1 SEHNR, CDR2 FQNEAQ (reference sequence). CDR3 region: CASSLDGNQPQHF. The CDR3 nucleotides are TGTGCCAGCAGCTTAGACGGGAATCAGCCCCAGCATTTT.

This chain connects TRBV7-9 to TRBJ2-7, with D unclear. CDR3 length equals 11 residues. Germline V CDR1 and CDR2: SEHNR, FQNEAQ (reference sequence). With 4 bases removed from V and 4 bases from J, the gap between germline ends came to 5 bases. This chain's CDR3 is CASSSVYEQYF. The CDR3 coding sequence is TGTGCCAGCAGCTCCGTTTACGAGCAGTACTTC.

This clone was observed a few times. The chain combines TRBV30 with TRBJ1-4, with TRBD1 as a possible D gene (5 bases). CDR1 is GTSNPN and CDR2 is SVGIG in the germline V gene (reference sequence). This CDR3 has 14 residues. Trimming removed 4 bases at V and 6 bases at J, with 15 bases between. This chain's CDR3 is CAWKPTVRDEKLFF. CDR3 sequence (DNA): TGTGCCTGGAAACCGACAGTAAGAGATGAAAAACTGTTTTTT.

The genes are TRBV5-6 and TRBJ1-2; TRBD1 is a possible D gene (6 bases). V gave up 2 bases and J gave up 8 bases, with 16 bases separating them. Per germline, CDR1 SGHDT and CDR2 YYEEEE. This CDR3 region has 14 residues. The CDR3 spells CASSLSGARGGYTF. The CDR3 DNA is TGTGCCAGCAGCTTATCAGGGGCCCGGGGAGGCTACACCTTC.

CDR3 sequence reads: CASSRGGYEQYF. The CDR3 bases are TGTGCCAGCAGTAGAGGGGGCTACGAGCAGTACTTC. V is TRBV7-2 and J is TRBJ2-5; possibly TRBD1 for D (6 bases). The DNA end favors TRBJ2-7, so the J call may be wrong. The CDR3 loop spans 12 amino acids. Germline loops: CDR1 SGHTA, CDR2 FQGNSA.

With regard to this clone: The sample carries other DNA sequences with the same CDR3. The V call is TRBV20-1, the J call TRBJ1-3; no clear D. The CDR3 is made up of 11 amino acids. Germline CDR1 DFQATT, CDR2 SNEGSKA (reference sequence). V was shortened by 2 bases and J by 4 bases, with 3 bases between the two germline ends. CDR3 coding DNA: TGCAGTGCTAGATCAGGAAACACCATATATTTT. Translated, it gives CSARSGNTIYF.

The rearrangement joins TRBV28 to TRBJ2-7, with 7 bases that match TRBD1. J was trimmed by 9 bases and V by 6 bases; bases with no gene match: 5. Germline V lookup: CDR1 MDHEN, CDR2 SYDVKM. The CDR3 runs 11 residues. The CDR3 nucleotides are TGTGCCAGCAGCACCAGGGACAGGCAGTACTTC. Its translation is CASSTRDRQYF.

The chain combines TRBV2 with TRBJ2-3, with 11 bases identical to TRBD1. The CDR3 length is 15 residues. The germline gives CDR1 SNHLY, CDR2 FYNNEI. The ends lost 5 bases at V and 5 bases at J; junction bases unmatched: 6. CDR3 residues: CASSSGTGGKDTQYF. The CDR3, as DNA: TGTGCCAGCAGTTCCGGGACAGGGGGAAAAGATACGCAGTATTTT.